This T cell receptor beta chain was identified during a study of cytomegalovirus exposure and HLA in healthy donors. The V end lost 3 bases, the J end lost 5 bases, and 16 bases lay between the germline ends. Germline values: CDR1 SGHTA, CDR2 FQGNSA. This CDR3 is built from 16 residues. PCR primers comprised 60 Vbeta and 13 Jbeta primers. TCRdb keeps only in-frame clones here, not all; method: immunoSEQ multiplex PCR. Here the sample spans about 55,000 clones, 78% being singletons. The source is a female donor in good health and CMV-seronegative. The specimen was PBMCs. This chain joins TRBV7-2 and TRBJ1-4; a weak D match, TRBD1 (5 bases). The CDR3 spells CASSLEGLGWNEKLFF. The CDR3 nucleotides are TGTGCCAGCAGCTTGGAGGGGTTAGGCTGGAATGAAAAACTGTTTTTT.